This is a list of T cell receptor beta chains from one sample in a study of long-term antiretroviral therapy in people with HIV. Using immunoSEQ multiplex PCR, the repertoire was profiled, and TCRdb retains in-frame clones only, with some absent. This sample has approximately 28,000 clones; more than 75% occur once, and the top ten carry roughly 8.2%. Sequencing used unsorted PBMCs, obtained about 5 years after starting antiretroviral therapy. These receptors were obtained from a man aged 35 to 55 with HIV. The CDR3 runs from the conserved cysteine through the conserved F or W. Each record gives: D gene, clone size, J gene, V gene, CDR3 DNA, CDR3 protein. D genes are given only for firm matches. Size tells how often a clone was seen (once, few, many) or the class of an expanded clone, and some rows leave it out.

>.|.|TRBJ2-7|TRBV5-6
TGTGCCAGCAGCTTGCAGCTCTCCTACGAGCAGTACTTC
CASSLQLSYEQYF
>.|.|TRBJ1-3|TRBV10-3
TGTGCCATCAGTGAGAACACCCAAGGAAGGGTATATTTT
CAISENTQGRVYF
>.|.|TRBJ2-7|TRBV19
TGTGCCAGTATGGCAGGGCCCGACGAGCAGTACTTC
CASMAGPDEQYF
>TRBD2|.|TRBJ2-1|TRBV7-2
TGTGCCAGCAGCTTCAGAGGTCGCGGGAGGGATGAGCAGTTCTTC
CASSFRGRGRDEQFF
>.|.|TRBJ2-7|TRBV11-1
TGTGCCAGCAGCTTAGTGGCAGGGAGCGAGCAGTACTTC
CASSLVAGSEQYF
>.|.|TRBJ2-7|TRBV2
TGTGCCAGCAGGACGGCATCCCGCCCGTACGAGCAGTACTTC
CASRTASRPYEQYF
>.|.|TRBJ2-3|TRBV2
TGTGCCAGCAGCCCTCGGGACGGAGATACGCAGTATTTT
CASSPRDGDTQYF
>TRBD2|.|TRBJ2-1|TRBV5-8
TGTGCCAGCAGCTCTGGACTAGCGAACAATGAGCAGTTCTTC
CASSSGLANNEQFF
>.|.|TRBJ2-3|TRBV18
TGTGCCAGCTCACCAAAATCGATCACAGATACGCAGTATTTT
CASSPKSITDTQYF
>TRBD2|.|TRBJ2-7|TRBV18
TGTGCCAGCTCCGGTGGGAGGGACTACTACGAGCAGTACTTC
CASSGGRDYYEQYF
>.|once|TRBJ2-2|TRBV18
TGTGCCAGCTCACGAACAGGGTCCGGGGAGCTGTTTTTT
CASSRTGSGELFF
>.|.|TRBJ2-7|TRBV10-2
TGCGCCAGCAGTGAGCAGGGAATTTTAGCGTCAGAGCAGTACTTC
CASSEQGILASEQYF
>.|.|TRBJ2-7|TRBV5-1
TGCGCCAGCAGCTTGGACAGGGTTCAGCAGTACTTC
CASSLDRVQQYF
>.|.|TRBJ1-1|TRBV4-3
TGCGCCAGCAGCCAATCCGAATCGTTAGTGTCTGAAGCTTTCTTT
CASSQSESLVSEAFF
>TRBD1|.|TRBJ2-3|TRBV30
TGTGCCTGCAGGGGGCCCAGCGAGGGGCAGTATTTT
CACRGPSEGQYF
>.|.|TRBJ1-2|TRBV6-1
TGTGCCAGCAGTGATTGGGTTGGCTATGGCTACACCTTC
CASSDWVGYGYTF
>TRBD1|.|TRBJ1-5|TRBV11-2
TGTGCCAGCAGCAAAGGACAGGGGAGGACTCAGCCCCAGCATTTT
CASSKGQGRTQPQHF
>.|once|TRBJ1-3|TRBV29-1
TGCAGCGTATTCTCTGGAAACACCATATATTTT
CSVFSGNTIYF
>TRBD2|.|TRBJ2-3|TRBV15
TGTGCCACCAGCAGGAGCGGGATATTAGATACGCAGTATTTT
CATSRSGILDTQYF
>.|once|TRBJ2-1|TRBV5-5
TGTGCCAGCAGCTTTTCACTCCTTTCGCGGAATTACTACAATGAGCAGTTCTTC
CASSFSLLSRNYYNEQFF